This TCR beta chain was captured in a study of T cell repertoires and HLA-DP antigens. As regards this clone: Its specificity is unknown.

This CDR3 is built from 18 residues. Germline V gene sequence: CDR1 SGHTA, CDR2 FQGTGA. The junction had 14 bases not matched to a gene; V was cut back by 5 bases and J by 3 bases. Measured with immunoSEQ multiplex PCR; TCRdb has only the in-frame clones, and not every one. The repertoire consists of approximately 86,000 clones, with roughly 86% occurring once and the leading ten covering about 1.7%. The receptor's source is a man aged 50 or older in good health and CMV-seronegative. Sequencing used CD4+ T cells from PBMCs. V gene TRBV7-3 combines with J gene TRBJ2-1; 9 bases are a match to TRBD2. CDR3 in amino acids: CASSERPASGVGYNEQFF. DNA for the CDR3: TGTGCCAGCAGCGAAAGACCAGCTAGCGGGGTCGGCTACAATGAGCAGTTCTTC.